The 9 T cell receptor beta chains reported below all come from one sample, sequenced in a study of glioma-infiltrating T cells. The iRepertoire nested amplicon-rescue multiplex PCR amplified TCR alpha and beta CDR3s from RNA. TCRdb fed the multiplex PCR reads into MiXCR, producing one record per CDR3 protein. The sample has 400,000 or so distinct CDR3 sequences, 41% seen once. The sample consisted of glioma tissue, nonneoplastic brain tissue, or PBMCs (not recorded which). The receptors derive from a human donor with low-grade glioma or glioblastoma, undergoing nonglioma brain surgery, or in good health (not recorded which).

This clonotype was observed at least ten times. V usage is TRBV28 and J usage is TRBJ1-6, with D uncertain. The CDR3 runs to 11 residues. The germline V gene encodes CDR1 MDHEN and CDR2 SYDVKM. V was clipped by 6 bases and J by 14 bases, with 11 bases between them. CDR3 sequence: CASSLTSALHF. In nucleotides, the CDR3 is TGTGCCAGCAGCCTCACATCGGCCCTCCACTTT.

The chain uses TRBV19 and TRBJ1-2, with D perhaps TRBD1 (6 bases). The CDR3 has 14 residues. V lost 10 bases to trimming and J lost 8 bases, with 23 bases between them. CDR1 LNHDA and CDR2 SQIVND come from the germline V gene (reference sequence). Written as DNA, the CDR3 is TGTGCCACCGCGCCCGGACAGTGGGCCAACGGCTACACCTTC. It yields the protein CATAPGQWANGYTF. Complete variable domain (other parts from reference TRBV19 and TRBJ1-2): DGGITQSPKYLFRKEGQNVTLSCEQNLNHDAMYWYRQDPGQGLRLIYYSQIVNDFQKGDIAEGYSVSREKKESFPLTVTSAQKNPTAFYLCATAPGQWANGYTFGSGTRLTVV.

Only a few counts were recorded for this clonotype. The chain uses TRBV19 and TRBJ1-1; D is perhaps TRBD1 (5 bases). The CDR3 runs to 15 residues. Trimming left V 6 bases short and J 4 bases short, with 18 bases between. Germline V lookup: CDR1 LNHDA, CDR2 SQIVND (reference sequence). The CDR3 here is CASSDTRVGRTEAFF. The CDR3 DNA reads as TGTGCCAGTAGCGATACCAGGGTCGGTCGCACTGAAGCTTTCTTT.

This clonotype was picked up a small number of times. The V gene is TRBV7-9, the J gene TRBJ2-3; no definite D call. This CDR3 comprises 15 residues. Germline V gives CDR1 SEHNR, CDR2 FQNEAQ (reference sequence). Trimming pared 5 bases from V and 3 bases from J, leaving 15 bases between. The CDR3 is CASSPLGSMTDTQYF. Written as DNA, the CDR3 is TGTGCCAGCAGCCCTCTCGGATCCATGACAGATACGCAGTATTTT.

This rearrangement joins TRBV28 to TRBJ2-4; D unclear. Germline loops: CDR1 MDHEN, CDR2 SYDVKM. Between the trimmed V and J ends, which lost 3 bases and 0 bases, there was a span of 12 bases. The CDR3 spans 16 residues. The CDR3 DNA is TGTGCCAGCAGTTTCGGCCCCAGCCTAGCCAAAAACATTCAGTACTTC. This codes for CASSFGPSLAKNIQYF.

Concerning this clonotype itself: A single base separates this from a much larger clone, so it may be a read error. The chain recombines TRBV20-1 with TRBJ1-1, with 7 bases lining up with TRBD1. CDR1 is DFQATT, CDR2 SNEGSKA, per germline (reference sequence). The V segment lost 4 bases and the J segment 6 bases; nucleotides outside the gene matches: 11. The CDR3 covers 14 residues. The CDR3 nucleotides read TGCAGTGCTACTAACCCCGGGACAGACGCTGAAGCTTTCTTT. Amino acid sequence: CSATNPGTDAEAFF.

This clonotype was found a few times. V usage is TRBV3-1 and J usage is TRBJ2-2; D is unresolved. Trimming took 4 bases from V and 1 from J, leaving 7 bases between them. The germline V gene has CDR1 LGHDT and CDR2 YNNKEL (reference sequence). This CDR3 has 14 residues. The CDR3 spells CASSPAGNTGELFF. In DNA form, the CDR3 reads TGTGCCAGCAGCCCTGCAGGGAACACCGGGGAGCTGTTTTTT.

The sample holds a few counts of this clonotype. The V call is TRBV12-3 or TRBV12-4, the J call TRBJ1-1; 8 bases agree with TRBD1. V gave up 1 base and J gave up 5 bases; unmatched junction bases: 6. This CDR3 is 15 amino acids long. The CDR3 nucleotides read TGTGCCAGCAGTTTAGTCCCAGGGGGCAGGACTGAAGCTTTCTTT. Translated, it gives CASSLVPGGRTEAFF.

The gene calls are TRBV7-3 and TRBJ2-3, with D hard to call. Germline lookup yields CDR1 SGHTA and CDR2 FQGTGA. The CDR3 length is 15 residues. Trimming removed 1 base from V and 0 bases from J, with 8 bases in between. This CDR3 reads CASSLNQGSTDTQYF. The DNA of the CDR3 is TGTGCCAGCAGCTTAAATCAAGGGAGCACAGATACGCAGTATTTT.